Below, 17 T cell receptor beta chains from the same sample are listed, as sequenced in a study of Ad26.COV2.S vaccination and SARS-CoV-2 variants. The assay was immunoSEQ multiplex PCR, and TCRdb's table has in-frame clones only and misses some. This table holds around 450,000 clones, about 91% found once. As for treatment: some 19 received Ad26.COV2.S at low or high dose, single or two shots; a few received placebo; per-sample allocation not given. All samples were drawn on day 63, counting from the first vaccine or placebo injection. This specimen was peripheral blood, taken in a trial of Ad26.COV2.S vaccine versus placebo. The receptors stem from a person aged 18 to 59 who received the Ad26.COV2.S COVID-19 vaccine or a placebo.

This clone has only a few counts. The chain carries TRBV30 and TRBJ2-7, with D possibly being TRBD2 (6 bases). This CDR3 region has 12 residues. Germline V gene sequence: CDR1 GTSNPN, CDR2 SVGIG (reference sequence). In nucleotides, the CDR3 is TGTGCTATAGATCAAGCGGGCCTCGAGCAGTACGTC. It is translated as CAIDQAGLEQYV.

CDR3 sequence: CASSSTGVGTQYF. CDR3 in DNA: TGTGCCAGCAGTTCTACAGGAGTAGGGACCCAGTACTTC. The chain employs TRBV6-2 or TRBV6-3 and TRBJ2-5; D may be TRBD1 (5 bases). This CDR3 has 13 residues. V gave up 4 bases and J gave up 7 bases, with 13 bases separating them. CDR1 is MNHEY and CDR2 is SVGEGT in the germline V gene.

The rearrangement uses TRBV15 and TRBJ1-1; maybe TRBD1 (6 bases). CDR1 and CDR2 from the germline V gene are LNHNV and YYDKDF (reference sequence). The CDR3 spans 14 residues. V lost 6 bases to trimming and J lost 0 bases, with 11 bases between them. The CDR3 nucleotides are TGTGCCACCAGACTCGGACAGATGAACACTGAAGCTTTCTTT. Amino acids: CATRLGQMNTEAFF.

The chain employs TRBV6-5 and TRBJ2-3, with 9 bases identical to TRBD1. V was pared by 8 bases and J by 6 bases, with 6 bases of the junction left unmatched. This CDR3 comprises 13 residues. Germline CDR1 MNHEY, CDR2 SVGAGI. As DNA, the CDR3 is TGTGCCAGCGGGACAGGGATGTCGGATACGCAGTATTTT. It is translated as CASGTGMSDTQYF.

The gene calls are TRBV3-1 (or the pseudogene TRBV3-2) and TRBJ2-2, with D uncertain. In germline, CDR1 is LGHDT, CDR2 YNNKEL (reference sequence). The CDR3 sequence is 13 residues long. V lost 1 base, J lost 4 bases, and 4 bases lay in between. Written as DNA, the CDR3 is TGTGCCAGCAGCCAAGCCGCCACCGGGGAGCTGTTTTTT. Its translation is CASSQAATGELFF.

The CDR3 is CASSLKGASNEQFF. CDR3 coding DNA: TGTGCCAGCAGCTTAAAGGGGGCAAGCAATGAGCAGTTCTTC. The chain is built from TRBV7-8 and TRBJ2-1; 7 bases are a match to TRBD1. J lost 6 bases, V lost 2 bases, and 4 bases had no gene match. CDR1 is SGHVS and CDR2 is FQNEAQ in the germline V gene. The CDR3 covers 14 residues.

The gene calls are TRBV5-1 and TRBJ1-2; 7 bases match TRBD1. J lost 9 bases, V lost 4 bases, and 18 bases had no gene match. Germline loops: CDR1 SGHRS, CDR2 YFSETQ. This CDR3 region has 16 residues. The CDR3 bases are TGCGCCAGCAGCGAACGGGGCGGGAGGGGGCGACCGAGCTACACCTTC. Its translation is CASSERGGRGRPSYTF.

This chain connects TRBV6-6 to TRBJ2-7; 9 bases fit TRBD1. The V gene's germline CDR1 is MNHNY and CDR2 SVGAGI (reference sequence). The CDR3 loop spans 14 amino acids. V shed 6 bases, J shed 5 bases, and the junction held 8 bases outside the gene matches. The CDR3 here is CASSHLGQGDEQYF. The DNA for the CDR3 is TGTGCCAGCAGCCACCTGGGACAGGGCGACGAGCAGTACTTC.

The CDR3 coding sequence is TGTGCCAGCAGCTCAGTGGGGTGGAGCACAGATACGCAGTATTTT. As protein: CASSSVGWSTDTQYF. This chain connects TRBV5-5 to TRBJ2-3; D unclear. Germline loops: CDR1 SGHKS, CDR2 YYEKEE (reference sequence). The CDR3 loop spans 15 amino acids. With 3 bases removed from V and 0 bases from J, the gap between germline ends came to 11 bases.

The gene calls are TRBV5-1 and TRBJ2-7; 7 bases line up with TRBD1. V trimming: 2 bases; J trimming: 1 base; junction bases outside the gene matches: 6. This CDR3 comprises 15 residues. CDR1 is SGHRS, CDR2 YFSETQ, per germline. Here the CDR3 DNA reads TGCGCCAGCAGCTTACTCCGGGACAGTTCCTACGAGCAGTACTTC. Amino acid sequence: CASSLLRDSSYEQYF. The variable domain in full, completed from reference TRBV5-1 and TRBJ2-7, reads KAGVTQTPRYLIKTRGQQVTLSCSPISGHRSVSWYQQTPGQGLQFLFEYFSETQRNKGNFPGRFSGRQFSNSRSEMNVSTLELGDSALYLCASSLLRDSSYEQYFGPGTRLTVT.

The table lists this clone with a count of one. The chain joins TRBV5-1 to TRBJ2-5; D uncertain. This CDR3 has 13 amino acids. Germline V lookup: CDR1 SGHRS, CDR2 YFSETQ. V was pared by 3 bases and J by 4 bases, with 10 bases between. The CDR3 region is CASSSINTETQYF. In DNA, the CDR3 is TGCGCCAGCAGCTCTATCAATACAGAGACCCAGTACTTC.

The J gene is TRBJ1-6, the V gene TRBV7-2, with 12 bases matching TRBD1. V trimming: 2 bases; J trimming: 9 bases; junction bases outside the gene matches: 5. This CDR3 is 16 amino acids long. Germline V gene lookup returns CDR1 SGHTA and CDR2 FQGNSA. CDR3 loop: CASSLSRDRGLSPLHF. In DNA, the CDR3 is TGTGCCAGCAGCTTAAGCCGGGACAGGGGGCTTTCACCCCTCCACTTT.

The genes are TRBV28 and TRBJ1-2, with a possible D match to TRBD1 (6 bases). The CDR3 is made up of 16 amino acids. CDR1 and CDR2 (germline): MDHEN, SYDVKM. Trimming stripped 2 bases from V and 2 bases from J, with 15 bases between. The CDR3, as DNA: TGTGCCAGCAGTTTAGCAACAGGGTATGTCAACTATGGCTACACCTTC. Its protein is CASSLATGYVNYGYTF.

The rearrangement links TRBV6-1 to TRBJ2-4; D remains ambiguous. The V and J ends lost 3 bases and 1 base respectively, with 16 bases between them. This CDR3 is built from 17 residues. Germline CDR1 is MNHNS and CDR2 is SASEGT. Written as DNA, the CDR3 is TGTGCCAGCAGTGAGTTACCGGGCACTGGGGCCAAAAACATTCAGTACTTC. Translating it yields CASSELPGTGAKNIQYF.

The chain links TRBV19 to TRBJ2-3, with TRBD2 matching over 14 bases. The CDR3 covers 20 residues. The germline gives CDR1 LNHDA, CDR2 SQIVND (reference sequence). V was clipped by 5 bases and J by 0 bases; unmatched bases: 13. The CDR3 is CASSLSGTSGRGTSTDTQYF. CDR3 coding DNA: TGTGCCAGTAGTCTCTCCGGGACTAGCGGGAGAGGGACTAGCACAGATACGCAGTATTTT.

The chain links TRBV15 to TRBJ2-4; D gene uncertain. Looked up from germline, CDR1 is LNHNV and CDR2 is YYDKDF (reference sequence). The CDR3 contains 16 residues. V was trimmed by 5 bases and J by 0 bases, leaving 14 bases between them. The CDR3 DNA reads TGTGCCACCAGCTCGTTTGCGGAAAGAGCCAAAAACATTCAGTACTTC. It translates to CATSSFAERAKNIQYF.

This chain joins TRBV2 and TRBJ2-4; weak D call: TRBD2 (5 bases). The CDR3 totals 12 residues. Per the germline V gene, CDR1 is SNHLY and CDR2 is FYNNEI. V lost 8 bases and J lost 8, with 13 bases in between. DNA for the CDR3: TGTGCCAGCTTCTACACCGGGGACATTCAGTACTTC. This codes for CASFYTGDIQYF. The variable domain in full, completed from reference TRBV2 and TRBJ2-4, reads EPEVTQTPSHQVTQMGQEVILRCVPISNHLYFYWYRQILGQKVEFLVSFYNNEISEKSEIFDDQFSVERPDGSNFTLKIRSTKLEDSAMYFCASFYTGDIQYFGAGTRLSVL.